Below are 30 T cell receptor beta chains sequenced from a single sample in a study of beta chain features in type 1 diabetes. Broader study findings: Shortening that was moderate but significant affected the TCRB CDR3s of Type 1 diabetes patients in all four CD4+ subsets.

Expressed TCRB transcripts were sequenced because the isolated RNA had all been reverse transcribed beforehand. Clones were read by immunoSEQ multiplex PCR, and TCRdb kept only the in-frame ones, dropping some. The sample has some 350,000 clones, approximately 13% seen once. For these receptors, no antigen is known. Input material: naive CD4+ T cells from blood. These receptors were taken from a woman aged 18 to 35 with type 1 diabetes.

This clone was seen only a few times. The chain combines TRBV30 with TRBJ2-5; TRBD1 agrees at 8 bases. This CDR3 is 12 amino acids long. V trimming: 6 bases; J trimming: 2 bases; junction bases outside the gene matches: 2. Germline CDR1 reads GTSNPN; CDR2 reads SVGIG (reference sequence). Here the CDR3 DNA reads TGTGCCTGCCACAGGGGGCAAGAGACCCAGTACTTC. Translating it yields CACHRGQETQYF. Filled out from reference TRBV30 and TRBJ2-5, the complete variable domain reads SQTIHQWPATLVQPVGSPLSLECTVEGTSNPNLYWYRQAAGRGLQLLFYSVGIGQISSEVPQNLSASRPQDRQFILSSKKLLLSDSGFYLCACHRGQETQYFGPGTRLLVL.

V gene TRBV28 combines with J gene TRBJ2-7, with 7 bases identical to TRBD2. The CDR3 consists of 14 residues. V was clipped by 6 bases and J by 2 bases; unmatched bases: 7. Germline assignment: CDR1 MDHEN and CDR2 SYDVKM. In DNA, the CDR3 is TGTGCCAGCAGGGGTACTAGCGAGACCTACGAGCAGTACTTC. It translates to CASRGTSETYEQYF.

The count of this clone is one. The chain couples TRBV10-3 to TRBJ2-3; D perhaps matches TRBD2 (6 bases). Germline-derived CDR1 and CDR2 are ENHRY and SYGVKD. V dropped 5 bases and J dropped 8 bases, with 14 bases sitting between them. The CDR3 contains 13 residues. In DNA form, the CDR3 reads TGTGCCATCAGTCCGCGCGGGGACGTTACGCAGTATTTT. Translation: CAISPRGDVTQYF.

This chain connects TRBV9 to TRBJ2-2, with TRBD2 identical over 9 bases. The V segment lost 3 bases and the J segment 4 bases; nucleotides outside the gene matches: 10. The CDR3 sequence is 17 residues long. CDR1 SGDLS and CDR2 YYNGEE come from the germline V gene. CDR3 sequence: CASSAPWASGTTGELFF. CDR3 nucleotides: TGTGCCAGCAGCGCGCCCTGGGCTAGCGGGACCACCGGGGAGCTGTTTTTT.

The chain recombines TRBV25-1 with TRBJ1-1; D may be TRBD1 (5 bases). The CDR3 loop spans 15 amino acids. V was clipped by 1 base and J by 1 base, with 10 bases between them. Germline-derived CDR1 and CDR2 are MGHDK and SYGVNS. The CDR3 region has the DNA TGTGCCAGCAGTGAATGGGGCAGCGAGAACACTGAAGCTTTCTTT. This encodes CASSEWGSENTEAFF. The full variable domain, its missing parts supplied by reference TRBV25-1 and TRBJ1-1, is EADIYQTPRYLVIGTGKKITLECSQTMGHDKMYWYQQDPGMELHLIHYSYGVNSTEKGDLSSESTVSRIRTEHFPLTLESARPSHTSQYLCASSEWGSENTEAFFGQGTRLTVV.

The table lists this clone with a few counts. The V and J genes are TRBV18 and TRBJ1-2, with 7 positions matching TRBD1. The length of the CDR3 is 15 residues. Germline loops: CDR1 KGHSH, CDR2 LQKENI. Losses at the gene ends were 3 bases for V and 5 bases for J; bases not matched to a gene: 9. CDR3 bases: TGTGCCAGCTCACCCCCAACCGGGACAGCGTATGGCTACACCTTC. This encodes CASSPPTGTAYGYTF.

This chain connects TRBV28 to TRBJ1-1; TRBD1 matches 7 bases. V dropped 4 bases and J dropped 9; count of bases not matched to a gene: 8. CDR3 length: 13 residues. The germline V gene encodes CDR1 MDHEN and CDR2 SYDVKM. In nucleotides, the CDR3 is TGTGCCAGCAGTTCAGACAGGGTGGAAAAAGCTTTCTTT. It specifies CASSSDRVEKAFF.

This clone was counted only a few times. The gene calls are TRBV4-3 and TRBJ2-3, with 7 bases lining up with TRBD2. Trimming took 1 base from V and 4 from J; bases not matched to a gene: 5. The CDR3 contains 15 residues. Germline V gene lookup returns CDR1 LGHNA and CDR2 YSLEER. The CDR3 DNA sequence: TGCGCCAGCAGCCAAGGGCTTCGGGGGGCAGATACGCAGTATTTT. This codes for CASSQGLRGADTQYF.

The rearrangement joins TRBV2 to TRBJ2-1; 10 bases align to TRBD2. In germline, CDR1 is SNHLY, CDR2 FYNNEI. Trimming at V came to 7 bases and at J to 6 bases, leaving 6 bases not matched to a gene. The CDR3 runs 14 residues. The CDR3 bases are TGTGCCAGCACTCTACTAGCGGGGTTCAATGAGCAGTTCTTC. Protein product: CASTLLAGFNEQFF.

The rearrangement joins TRBV28 to TRBJ2-3, with D perhaps TRBD1 (5 bases). Germline V CDR1 and CDR2: MDHEN, SYDVKM. The CDR3 sequence is 14 residues long. Trimming shortened V by 4 bases and J by 1 base, and 9 bases separated the two germline ends. The CDR3 protein is CASSYRPRTDTQYF. Here the CDR3 DNA reads TGTGCCAGCAGTTACAGGCCACGCACAGATACGCAGTATTTT.

The chain has TRBV20-1 and TRBJ2-5; D is unresolved. The CDR3 totals 10 residues. Germline CDR1 and CDR2: DFQATT and SNEGSKA (reference sequence). Trimming pared 6 bases from V and 10 bases from J, leaving 12 bases between. The CDR3 reads CSARLVDQYF. The CDR3 DNA sequence: TGCAGTGCCAGGCTTGTGGACCAGTACTTC.

This clone has only a few counts. This chain connects TRBV19 to TRBJ2-1; 10 nucleotides align to TRBD2. This CDR3 has 17 residues. Trimming cost V 3 bases and J 0 bases; bases outside gene matches: 5. The V gene's germline CDR1 is LNHDA and CDR2 SQIVND (reference sequence). CDR3 in amino acids: CASSMLGLADSYNEQFF. The DNA for the CDR3 is TGTGCCAGTAGTATGCTCGGACTAGCGGACTCCTACAATGAGCAGTTCTTC.

Only a few counts were recorded for this clone. V is TRBV18 and J is TRBJ1-3; D remains ambiguous. This CDR3 comprises 16 residues. Germline values: CDR1 KGHSH, CDR2 LQKENI. Trimming removed 3 bases at V and 4 bases at J, with 16 bases between. DNA of the CDR3: TGTGCCAGCTCACCCCTGTTCGGGGAGACCGGAAACACCATATATTTT. Amino acids: CASSPLFGETGNTIYF. Full variable domain (outside the CDR3, taken from reference TRBV18 and TRBJ1-3): NAGVMQNPRHLVRRRGQEARLRCSPMKGHSHVYWYRQLPEEGLKFMVYLQKENIIDESGMPKERFSAEFPKEGPSILRIQQVVRGDSAAYFCASSPLFGETGNTIYFGEGSWLTVV.

The gene calls are TRBV25-1 and TRBJ1-1; 9 bases align to TRBD1. Germline assignment: CDR1 MGHDK and CDR2 SYGVNS. This CDR3 comprises 15 residues. Trimming cost V 3 bases and J 4 bases; bases outside gene matches: 6. CDR3 residues: CASSEDRGWSTEAFF. The DNA for the CDR3 is TGTGCCAGCAGTGAGGACAGGGGATGGAGCACTGAAGCTTTCTTT.

The V and J genes are TRBV4-1 and TRBJ2-1; perhaps TRBD2 as D (5 bases). Germline V gene sequence: CDR1 MGHRA, CDR2 YSYEKL. The CDR3 contains 16 residues. The germline V and J ends were trimmed by 0 bases and 4 bases, with 13 bases remaining between them. The CDR3 loop reads CASSQDIASSYNEQFF. The CDR3 DNA sequence: TGCGCCAGCAGCCAAGATATTGCTAGCAGTTACAATGAGCAGTTCTTC.

This chain joins TRBV28 and TRBJ2-3, with 7 bases lining up with TRBD1. CDR1 MDHEN and CDR2 SYDVKM come from the germline V gene. The CDR3 contains 13 residues. V lost 6 bases, J lost 10 bases, and 10 bases stayed unmatched. CDR3 amino acids: CASSRQGVPSQYF. The CDR3 DNA sequence: TGTGCCAGCAGCAGACAGGGCGTCCCTTCGCAGTATTTT.

The rearrangement links TRBV18 to TRBJ2-5, with TRBD1 matching 7 bases. Germline V gene data show CDR1 as KGHSH and CDR2 as LQKENI. V lost 3 bases, J lost 0 bases, and 1 base stayed unmatched. The CDR3 extends over 14 amino acids. The CDR3 DNA follows: TGTGCCAGCTCACCGACAGGGTACCAAGAGACCCAGTACTTC. This translates into CASSPTGYQETQYF.

The V and J genes are TRBV6-1 and TRBJ1-5, with unresolved D. V gave up 2 bases and J gave up 2 bases, with 10 bases separating them. The CDR3 is 15 amino acids. CDR1 and CDR2 from the germline V gene are MNHNS and SASEGT. For the CDR3, the DNA is TGTGCCAGCAGTGAAAGAGGTAATGGCAATCAGCCCCAGCATTTT. The encoded protein is CASSERGNGNQPQHF.

This clone has just a few counts. V gene TRBV7-9 combines with J gene TRBJ2-5; D possibly corresponds to TRBD2 (6 bases). V was cut by 5 bases and J by 2 bases, with 12 bases left in between. The CDR3 runs to 14 residues. Per germline, CDR1 SEHNR and CDR2 FQNEAQ (reference sequence). In DNA form, the CDR3 reads TGTGCCAGCAGCCATAGCGGCCTACAAGAGACCCAGTACTTC. Its translation: CASSHSGLQETQYF.

The chain recombines TRBV2 with TRBJ2-7, with 9 nucleotides matching TRBD1. Germline assignment: CDR1 SNHLY and CDR2 FYNNEI. CDR3 length: 14 residues. V was clipped by 6 bases and J by 7 bases; unmatched bases: 10. The CDR3 region is CASSGTGPSGEQYF. The CDR3 DNA is TGTGCCAGCAGCGGGACAGGGCCCTCTGGGGAGCAGTACTTC. The complete variable domain, with remaining parts taken from reference TRBV2 and TRBJ2-7, reads EPEVTQTPSHQVTQMGQEVILRCVPISNHLYFYWYRQILGQKVEFLVSFYNNEISEKSEIFDDQFSVERPDGSNFTLKIRSTKLEDSAMYFCASSGTGPSGEQYFGPGTRLTVT.

The chain has TRBV7-9 and TRBJ2-7, with a tentative D call TRBD1 (6 bases). Germline V gives CDR1 SEHNR, CDR2 FQNEAQ (reference sequence). With 8 bases removed from V and 3 bases from J, the gap between germline ends came to 8 bases. This CDR3 has 11 amino acids. The CDR3 region is CASGRGYEQYF. CDR3 DNA: TGTGCCAGCGGCAGGGGCTACGAGCAGTACTTC.

This clone was seen a few times. The J gene is TRBJ2-3, the V gene TRBV2; weak D call: TRBD1 (6 bases). Germline CDR1 SNHLY, CDR2 FYNNEI. V lost 7 bases to trimming and J lost 7 bases, with 9 bases between them. The CDR3 sequence is 11 residues long. This CDR3 reads CASTGEYTQYF. The CDR3, as DNA: TGTGCCAGCACAGGGGAGTATACGCAGTATTTT.

This clone has only a few counts. The V gene is TRBV29-1, the J gene TRBJ2-1; 7 bases match TRBD2. The V gene end was trimmed by 6 bases and the J gene end by 7 bases; junction bases not matched to a gene: 6. The CDR3 spans 12 residues. Germline CDR1 is SQVTM and CDR2 is ANQGSEA. The CDR3 here is CSVGGNWNEQFF. The DNA for the CDR3 is TGCAGCGTCGGGGGGAATTGGAATGAGCAGTTCTTC.

The chain has TRBV7-3 and TRBJ2-1, with 9 nucleotides matching TRBD2. CDR1 is SGHTA, CDR2 FQGTGA, per germline. This CDR3 has 15 amino acids. V shed 4 bases, J shed 6 bases, and the junction held 7 bases outside the gene matches. Here the CDR3 DNA reads TGTGCCAGCAGCTGGAGCGGGAGGTCGGGCAATGAGCAGTTCTTC. This encodes CASSWSGRSGNEQFF.

This clone has only a few counts. The CDR3 region is CASSPGLAGAHEQYF. Here the CDR3 DNA reads TGTGCCAGCTCACCGGGACTAGCGGGAGCCCACGAGCAGTACTTC. The rearrangement links TRBV18 to TRBJ2-7; TRBD2 matches 14 bases. The length of the CDR3 is 15 residues. The trim removed 3 bases at V and 5 bases at J, leaving 3 bases unmatched. In germline, CDR1 is KGHSH, CDR2 LQKENI.

The V gene is TRBV29-1, the J gene TRBJ1-2; weak D call: TRBD1 (6 bases). With 1 base removed from V and 8 bases from J, the gap between germline ends came to 11 bases. CDR3 length equals 12 residues. From germline, CDR1 is SQVTM and CDR2 ANQGSEA. The CDR3 DNA reads TGCAGCGTTGAAGGACAGGTCTCGGGCTACACCTTC. It is translated as CSVEGQVSGYTF.

V usage is TRBV10-2 and J usage is TRBJ2-1, with TRBD1 identical over 11 bases. The CDR3 extends over 12 amino acids. V dropped 9 bases and J dropped 7; count of bases not matched to a gene: 2. CDR1 is WSHSY, CDR2 SAAADI, per germline. CDR3 residues: CASRDRGNEQFF. The CDR3 coding sequence is TGCGCCAGTAGGGACAGGGGGAATGAGCAGTTCTTC.

This chain uses TRBV5-1 with TRBJ2-1; TRBD1 matches 7 bases. Germline CDR1 is SGHRS and CDR2 is YFSETQ. The CDR3 totals 16 residues. With 2 bases clipped from V and 10 bases from J, the junction kept 15 bases outside the gene matches. CDR3 nucleotide sequence: TGCGCCAGCAGCTTACACGAGACAGGGCTGAGGGGGGAGCAGTTCTTC. Translating gives CASSLHETGLRGEQFF.

V usage is TRBV2 and J usage is TRBJ2-1, with 7 bases identical to TRBD2. CDR1 and CDR2 (germline): SNHLY, FYNNEI. CDR3 length: 16 residues. V lost 11 bases, J lost 0 bases, and 13 bases stayed unmatched. In DNA form, the CDR3 reads TGTGCCCAAAGATCCCGGGAGGACCCCTCCTACAATGAGCAGTTCTTC. This sequence encodes CAQRSREDPSYNEQFF.

The chain couples TRBV5-4 to TRBJ1-2; D possibly corresponds to TRBD1 (6 bases). Germline V lookup: CDR1 SGHNT, CDR2 YYREEE (reference sequence). Trimming removed 4 bases from V and 1 base from J, with 14 bases in between. CDR3 length equals 15 residues. The CDR3 region is CASSPGTRYNYGYTF. The CDR3 DNA reads TGTGCCAGCAGCCCCGGGACACGGTATAACTATGGCTACACCTTC.